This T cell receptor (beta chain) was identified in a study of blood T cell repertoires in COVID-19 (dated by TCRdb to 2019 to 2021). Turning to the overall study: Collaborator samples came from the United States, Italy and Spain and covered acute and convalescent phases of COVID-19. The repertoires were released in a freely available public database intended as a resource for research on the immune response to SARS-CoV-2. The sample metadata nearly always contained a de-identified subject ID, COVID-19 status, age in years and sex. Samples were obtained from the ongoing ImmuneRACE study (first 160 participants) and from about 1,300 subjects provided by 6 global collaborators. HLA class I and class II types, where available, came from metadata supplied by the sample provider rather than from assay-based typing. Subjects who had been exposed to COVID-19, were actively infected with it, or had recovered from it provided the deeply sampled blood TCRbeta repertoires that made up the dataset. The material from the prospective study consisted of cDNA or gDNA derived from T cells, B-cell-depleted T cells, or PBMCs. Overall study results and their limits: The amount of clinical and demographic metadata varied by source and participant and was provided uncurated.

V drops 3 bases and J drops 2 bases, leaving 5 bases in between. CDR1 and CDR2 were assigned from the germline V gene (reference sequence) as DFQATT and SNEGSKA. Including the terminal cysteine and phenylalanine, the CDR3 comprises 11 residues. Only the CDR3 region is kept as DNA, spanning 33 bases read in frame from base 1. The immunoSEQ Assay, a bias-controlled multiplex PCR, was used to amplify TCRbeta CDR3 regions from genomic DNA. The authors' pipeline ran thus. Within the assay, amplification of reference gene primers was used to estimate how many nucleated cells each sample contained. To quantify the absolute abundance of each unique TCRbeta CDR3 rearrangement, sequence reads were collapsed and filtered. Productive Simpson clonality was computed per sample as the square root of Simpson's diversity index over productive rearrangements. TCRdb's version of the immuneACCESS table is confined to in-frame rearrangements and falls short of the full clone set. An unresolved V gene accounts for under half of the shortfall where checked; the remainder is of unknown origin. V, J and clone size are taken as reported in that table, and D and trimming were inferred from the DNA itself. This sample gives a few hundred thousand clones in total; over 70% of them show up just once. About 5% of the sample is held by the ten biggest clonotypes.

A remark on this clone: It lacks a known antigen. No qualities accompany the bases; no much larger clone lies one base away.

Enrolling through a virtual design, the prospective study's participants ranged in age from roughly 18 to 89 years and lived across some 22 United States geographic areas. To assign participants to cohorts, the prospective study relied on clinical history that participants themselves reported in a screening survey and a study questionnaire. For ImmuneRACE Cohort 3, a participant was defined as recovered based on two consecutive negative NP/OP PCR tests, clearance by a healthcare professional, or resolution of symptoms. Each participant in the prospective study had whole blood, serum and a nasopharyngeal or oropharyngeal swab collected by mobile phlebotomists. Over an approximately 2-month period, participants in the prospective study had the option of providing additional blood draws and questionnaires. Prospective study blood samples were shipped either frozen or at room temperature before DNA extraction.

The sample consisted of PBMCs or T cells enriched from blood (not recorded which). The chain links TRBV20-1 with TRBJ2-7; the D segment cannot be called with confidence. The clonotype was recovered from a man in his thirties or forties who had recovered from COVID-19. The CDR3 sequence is CSASDTYEQYF. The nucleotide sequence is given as TGCAGTGCTAGTGACACCTACGAGCAGTACTTC.